Presented here are 6 T cell receptor beta chains from one specimen sequenced in a study of beta chain features in type 1 diabetes. The investigators reverse transcribed all of the isolated RNA, so they sequenced expressed TCRB transcripts. This table comes from immunoSEQ multiplex PCR, and its TCRdb copy is limited to in-frame clones, with some not included. The sample includes about 290,000 clones, 7% to 9% of them seen just once. The sequenced sample was central memory CD4+ T cells from blood. The receptors shown here come from a woman aged 18-29 years in good health.

This clone turned up a few times. The chain has TRBV7-2 and TRBJ1-1, with D possibly matching TRBD1 (5 bases). The CDR3 loop spans 14 amino acids. Trimming took 4 bases from V and 5 from J, leaving 14 bases between them. Germline CDR1 reads SGHTA; CDR2 reads FQGNSA. CDR3 sequence reads: CASSSPRAATEAFF. The CDR3 coding sequence is TGTGCCAGCAGCTCCCCCAGGGCTGCTACTGAAGCTTTCTTT. The variable domain in full, completed from reference TRBV7-2 and TRBJ1-1, reads GAGVSQSPSNKVTEKGKDVELRCDPISGHTALYWYRQSLGQGLEFLIYFQGNSAPDKSGLPSDRFSAERTGGSVSTLTIQRTQQEDSAVYLCASSSPRAATEAFFGQGTRLTVV.

This clone was recorded a few times. The gene calls are TRBV30 and TRBJ2-5, with 7 nucleotides matching TRBD2. With 5 bases clipped from V and 4 bases from J, the junction kept 7 bases outside the gene matches. CDR3 length: 13 residues. CDR1 is GTSNPN, CDR2 SVGIG, per germline (reference sequence). The CDR3 reads CAWGSGRGETQYF. The CDR3 region has the DNA TGTGCCTGGGGGTCAGGGAGGGGAGAGACCCAGTACTTC. Together with reference TRBV30 and TRBJ2-5, the CDR3 gives the full variable domain: SQTIHQWPATLVQPVGSPLSLECTVEGTSNPNLYWYRQAAGRGLQLLFYSVGIGQISSEVPQNLSASRPQDRQFILSSKKLLLSDSGFYLCAWGSGRGETQYFGPGTRLLVL.

The genes are TRBV7-2 and TRBJ2-3; the match to TRBD2 covers 8 bases. This CDR3 region has 15 residues. CDR1 is SGHTA and CDR2 is FQGNSA in the germline V gene. V was clipped by 4 bases and J by 4 bases; unmatched bases: 7. The CDR3 sequence: CASSSGLAWSDTQYF. The CDR3 DNA is TGTGCCAGCAGCTCAGGACTAGCATGGTCAGATACGCAGTATTTT.

This clone was seen only a few times. The rearrangement uses TRBV7-9 and TRBJ1-6, with 7 bases matching TRBD1. The V and J ends lost 0 bases and 6 bases, in that order; junction bases with no gene match: 2. Looked up from germline, CDR1 is SEHNR and CDR2 is FQNEAQ (reference sequence). This CDR3 contains 15 residues. CDR3 region: CASSLAWDSNSPLHF. The CDR3 DNA sequence: TGTGCCAGCAGCTTAGCATGGGACAGTAATTCACCCCTCCACTTT. Complete variable domain (other parts from reference TRBV7-9 and TRBJ1-6): DTGVSQNPRHKITKRGQNVTFRCDPISEHNRLYWYRQTLGQGPEFLTYFQNEAQLEKSRLLSDRFSAERPKGSFSTLEIQRTEQGDSAMYLCASSLAWDSNSPLHFGNGTRLTVT.

This clone was observed at least ten times. V gene TRBV28 combines with J gene TRBJ2-3, with a weak D call TRBD1 (5 bases). Trimming shortened V by 11 bases and J by 2 bases, and 14 bases separated the two germline ends. This CDR3 is built from 13 residues. The germline gives CDR1 MDHEN, CDR2 SYDVKM. CDR3 sequence reads: CASKGPNTDTQYF. The DNA of the CDR3 is TGTGCCTCAAAGGGGCCGAACACAGATACGCAGTATTTT.

This clone was observed at least ten times. The rearrangement uses TRBV11-3 and TRBJ2-5, with 8 bases fitting TRBD1. Trimming took 4 bases from V and 5 from J; bases not matched to a gene: 9. Germline V gives CDR1 SGHNT, CDR2 YENEEA. This CDR3 has 15 amino acids. The CDR3 protein is CASSSGQAGSETQYF. CDR3 in DNA: TGTGCCAGCAGCTCGGGACAGGCCGGGAGCGAGACCCAGTACTTC.